The 27 T cell receptor beta chains below come from one sample, sequenced in a study of cytomegalovirus exposure and HLA in healthy donors. The primer mix had 60 Vbeta and 13 Jbeta primers. Profiled with immunoSEQ multiplex PCR; TCRdb holds only in-frame clones, not every one. The sample shows around 170,000 clones, approximately 80% of them seen only once. What was sequenced was PBMCs. These receptor sequences come from a woman in her 50s in good health and CMV-seronegative.

V and J are TRBV7-2 and TRBJ2-2; 8 nucleotides line up with TRBD1. The CDR3 covers 16 residues. Germline V CDR1 and CDR2: SGHTA, FQGNSA. Trimming cost V 2 bases and J 2 bases; bases outside gene matches: 4. CDR3 region: CASSLSGGRNTGELFF. In DNA form, the CDR3 reads TGTGCCAGCAGCTTATCAGGGGGCCGCAACACCGGGGAGCTGTTTTTT.

The genes are TRBV11-2 and TRBJ2-5; D is uncertain. The DNA matches TRBJ2-7 better at its end, which makes the J call doubtful. The CDR3 is 14 residues long. Germline assignment: CDR1 SGHAT and CDR2 FQNNGV. Here the CDR3 DNA reads TGTGCCAGCAGCCAAAAAGTAGACACCTACGAGCAGTACTTC. Translated, it gives CASSQKVDTYEQYF.

The chain joins TRBV5-8 to TRBJ1-5, with 11 bases fitting TRBD1. J was trimmed by 6 bases and V by 9 bases; bases with no gene match: 11. This CDR3 is built from 15 residues. CDR1 and CDR2 (germline): SGHTS, YDEGEE. Written as DNA, the CDR3 is TGTGCCACCTCAAACCGGGACAGGGGGGCTCAGCCCCAGCATTTT. As protein: CATSNRDRGAQPQHF.

J is TRBJ1-2 and V is TRBV7-8, with a possible D match to TRBD1 (6 bases). The V end lost 2 bases, the J end lost 8 bases, and 12 bases lay between the germline ends. Germline lookup yields CDR1 SGHVS and CDR2 FQNEAQ. This CDR3 comprises 13 residues. The CDR3: CASSLSGAQGYTF. The CDR3 bases are TGTGCCAGCAGCTTATCAGGGGCGCAGGGCTACACCTTC.

The genes are TRBV6-1 and TRBJ2-7, with 13 bases aligning to TRBD2. This CDR3 has 15 residues. V gave up 8 bases and J gave up 0 bases; unmatched junction bases: 4. The germline CDR1 and CDR2 sequences are MNHNS and SASEGT. The CDR3 here is CASGGLAGFSYEQYF. DNA for the CDR3: TGTGCCAGCGGGGGACTAGCGGGGTTCTCCTACGAGCAGTACTTC.

This rearrangement joins TRBV18 to TRBJ1-4, with D maybe TRBD1 (5 bases). CDR1 KGHSH and CDR2 LQKENI come from the germline V gene. The CDR3 is 14 amino acids. V was clipped by 3 bases and J by 8 bases, with 13 bases between them. CDR3 amino acids: CASSPGWRGEKLFF. The CDR3, as DNA: TGTGCCAGCTCACCTGGCTGGAGGGGAGAAAAACTGTTTTTT.

The V and J genes are TRBV28 and TRBJ2-5, with 7 bases matching TRBD1. CDR1 MDHEN and CDR2 SYDVKM come from the germline V gene. The CDR3 is 16 amino acids. Trimming cost V 5 bases and J 5 bases; bases outside gene matches: 14. The CDR3 protein is CASSPETGVYGETQYF. In nucleotides, the CDR3 is TGTGCCAGCAGTCCCGAAACAGGGGTGTACGGGGAGACCCAGTACTTC.

The chain has TRBV28 and TRBJ1-2; D is uncertain. V lost 5 bases and J lost 3, with 22 bases in between. Germline V gives CDR1 MDHEN, CDR2 SYDVKM. This CDR3 region has 17 residues. The CDR3 reads CASSTTSFPGRDYGYTF. CDR3 bases: TGTGCCAGCAGTACGACTTCATTTCCCGGGAGGGACTATGGCTACACCTTC.

The chain recombines TRBV25-1 with TRBJ2-7; D is unresolved. V lost 0 bases and J lost 3, with 6 bases in between. The CDR3 has 13 amino acids. From germline, CDR1 is MGHDK and CDR2 SYGVNS. CDR3 sequence (DNA): TGTGCCAGCAGTGAATACAGTAACTACGAGCAGTACTTC. It is translated as CASSEYSNYEQYF.

V is TRBV5-4 and J is TRBJ1-2, with 7 nucleotides matching TRBD1. V lost 4 bases and J lost 5; bases outside the gene matches: 8. Germline lookup yields CDR1 SGHNT and CDR2 YYREEE (reference sequence). The CDR3 is 14 residues long. This CDR3 reads CASSQTGSRYGYTF. CDR3 nucleotide sequence: TGTGCCAGCAGCCAGACAGGGTCCCGGTATGGCTACACCTTC.

CDR3 sequence: CASSYGRVVGYTF. CDR3 nucleotide sequence: TGTGCCAGCAGTTACGGCAGGGTGGTAGGCTACACCTTC. This sequence joins TRBV6-5 and TRBJ1-2; weak D call: TRBD1 (5 bases). Germline V gene sequence: CDR1 MNHEY, CDR2 SVGAGI. The CDR3 totals 13 residues. V lost 2 bases to trimming and J lost 8 bases, with 12 bases between them.

The chain links TRBV5-4 to TRBJ2-7; the match to TRBD2 covers 14 bases. V gave up 4 bases and J gave up 2 bases; unmatched junction bases: 8. Germline CDR1 reads SGHNT; CDR2 reads YYREEE (reference sequence). The CDR3 has 17 residues. CDR3 sequence: CASSGGLAGGSAYEQYF. DNA for the CDR3: TGTGCCAGCAGCGGCGGACTAGCGGGAGGTTCTGCCTACGAGCAGTACTTC.

The V and J genes are TRBV7-6 and TRBJ1-1; tentatively, D is TRBD1 (5 bases). Trimming took off 0 bases at V and 5 bases at J, with 10 bases between the two ends. The CDR3 length is 14 residues. Germline V gene sequence: CDR1 SGHVS, CDR2 FNYEAQ. The CDR3 region is CASSLAWGGTEAFF. The CDR3 bases are TGTGCCAGCAGCTTAGCCTGGGGGGGGACTGAAGCTTTCTTT.

The V gene is TRBV5-4, the J gene TRBJ2-5, with 7 bases aligning to TRBD1. The J call is doubtful: the DNA matches TRBJ2-7 better. The CDR3 loop spans 15 amino acids. CDR1 and CDR2 from the germline V gene are SGHNT and YYREEE (reference sequence). The CDR3 spells CASSSRQGPPYEQYF. CDR3 in DNA: TGTGCCAGCAGCTCCCGACAGGGACCCCCCTACGAGCAGTACTTC.

V is TRBV7-2 and J is TRBJ2-7, with 12 bases fitting TRBD2. Germline CDR1 is SGHTA and CDR2 is FQGNSA. V shed 5 bases and J 0 bases; nucleotides not matched to a gene: 2. There are 15 residues in the CDR3. CDR3: CASSVGLAGSYEQYF. The CDR3 DNA reads as TGTGCCAGCAGCGTGGGACTAGCGGGCTCCTACGAGCAGTACTTC.

The V call is TRBV15, the J call TRBJ1-2; possible D gene TRBD1, 5 bases. Germline V gives CDR1 LNHNV, CDR2 YYDKDF (reference sequence). V was trimmed by 1 base and J by 6 bases, leaving 12 bases between them. The CDR3 has 14 amino acids. The CDR3 bases are TGTGCCACCAGCAGAGGTGGGGGACTCGATGGCTACACCTTC. It specifies CATSRGGGLDGYTF.

The chain joins TRBV28 to TRBJ2-7; TRBD1 matches at 10 bases. This CDR3 spans 14 amino acids. Germline-derived CDR1 and CDR2 are MDHEN and SYDVKM. The ends lost 3 bases at V and 9 bases at J; junction bases unmatched: 8. CDR3 nucleotides: TGTGCCAGCAGTTTGGGGGACAGGGGCGTCGGGCAGTACTTC. Translation: CASSLGDRGVGQYF.

The chain couples TRBV28 to TRBJ2-2; 7 nucleotides align to TRBD1. Trimming removed 3 bases from V and 1 base from J; junction bases left unmatched: 11. The V gene's germline CDR1 is MDHEN and CDR2 SYDVKM. The CDR3 runs to 18 residues. The CDR3 sequence is CASSFDPPDRVNTGELFF. DNA of the CDR3: TGTGCCAGCAGTTTCGACCCCCCTGACAGGGTGAACACCGGGGAGCTGTTTTTT.

The chain employs TRBV11-1 and TRBJ2-1; D gene ambiguous. The CDR3 runs 12 residues. The V and J ends lost 8 bases and 6 bases respectively, with 11 bases between them. Germline assignment: CDR1 SGHAT and CDR2 FQDESV (reference sequence). Written as DNA, the CDR3 is TGTGCCAGCTCAGCTAGTTTCAATGAGCAGTTCTTC. This sequence encodes CASSASFNEQFF.

The chain is built from TRBV5-6 and TRBJ2-3; TRBD2 aligns across 9 bases. Trimming at V came to 0 bases and at J to 1 base, leaving 9 bases not matched to a gene. Germline CDR1 reads SGHDT; CDR2 reads YYEEEE. This CDR3 comprises 18 residues. The CDR3 here is CASSLVAGEAFRTDTQYF. The CDR3 coding sequence is TGTGCCAGCAGCTTGGTAGCGGGGGAGGCTTTTCGCACAGATACGCAGTATTTT.

This CDR3 reads CASSPRLLGDRGETQYF. CDR3 nucleotides: TGTGCCAGCAGTCCCCGTCTTTTGGGGGACAGGGGAGAGACCCAGTACTTC. V is TRBV27 and J is TRBJ2-5, with 10 positions matching TRBD1. This CDR3 spans 17 amino acids. V shed 5 bases, J shed 4 bases, and the junction held 13 bases outside the gene matches. Germline CDR1 MNHEY, CDR2 SMNVEV (reference sequence).

V is TRBV7-3 and J is TRBJ1-4; no definite D call. The germline gives CDR1 SGHTA, CDR2 FQGTGA. This CDR3 has 19 residues. The CDR3 nucleotides read TGTGCTACACCTAAGTGGAGGTGGGTGGGTCATCCAACTAATGAAAAACTGTTTTTT. Its translation is CATPKWRWVGHPTNEKLFF.

The table lists this clone with a count of one. This rearrangement joins TRBV5-6 to TRBJ2-3; the match to TRBD1 covers 10 bases. The CDR3 consists of 15 residues. Germline V gene data show CDR1 as SGHDT and CDR2 as YYEEEE. V trimming: 4 bases; J trimming: 5 bases; junction bases outside the gene matches: 7. CDR3 nucleotide sequence: TGTGCCAGCAGCGTCAGACAGGGGGCTGGAGATACGCAGTATTTT. Translation gives CASSVRQGAGDTQYF.

The chain couples TRBV27 to TRBJ2-3; D might be TRBD2 (6 bases). The CDR3 consists of 14 residues. Trimming pared 3 bases from V and 4 bases from J, leaving 11 bases between. In germline, CDR1 is MNHEY, CDR2 SMNVEV (reference sequence). CDR3 residues: CASSFGGVADTQYF. DNA of the CDR3: TGTGCCAGCAGTTTTGGAGGGGTTGCAGATACGCAGTATTTT.

The rearrangement links TRBV5-5 to TRBJ2-5; D is perhaps TRBD2 (5 bases). V lost 3 bases and J 3 bases, leaving 12 bases between the germline ends. CDR3 length: 14 amino acids. From germline, CDR1 is SGHKS and CDR2 YYEKEE (reference sequence). The CDR3 here is CASSSAGREETQYF. CDR3 in DNA: TGTGCCAGCAGCTCTGCTGGGAGAGAAGAGACCCAGTACTTC.

The chain is built from TRBV18 and TRBJ2-1; 8 bases fit TRBD1. V lost 3 bases and J lost 9; bases outside the gene matches: 4. The V gene's germline CDR1 is KGHSH and CDR2 LQKENI. The CDR3 has 13 residues. Here the CDR3 reads CASSPSDRVEQFF. The CDR3, as DNA: TGTGCCAGCTCACCGTCGGACAGGGTTGAGCAGTTCTTC.

This chain connects TRBV28 to TRBJ2-7, with D possibly TRBD1 on 7 matching bases. Germline CDR1 and CDR2: MDHEN and SYDVKM. The CDR3 runs 14 residues. Trimming left V 4 bases short and J 2 bases short, with 12 bases between. This CDR3 reads CASSSSGGTYEQYF. The CDR3 DNA reads as TGTGCCAGCAGTTCGTCAGGGGGGACCTACGAGCAGTACTTC.